These 15 T cell receptor beta chains originate from one sample sequenced in a study of blood T cell repertoires in COVID-19. Here immunoSEQ multiplex PCR was the method, and the copy in TCRdb shows in-frame clones only, minus some. The table has some 150,000 clones, approximately 84% seen once. Sequencing was done on a sample of peripheral blood. The receptors were sampled from a man between 70 and 80 years old with acute or convalescent COVID-19.

The chain is built from TRBV7-6 and TRBJ1-3; 9 bases agree with TRBD1. Per germline, CDR1 SGHVS and CDR2 FNYEAQ. The CDR3 runs 17 residues. Losses at the gene ends were 0 bases for V and 6 bases for J; bases not matched to a gene: 9. The CDR3 DNA follows: TGTGCCAGCAGCTTAGCGCCGGACAGGGGTTCCGTAAACACCATATATTTT. Its protein is CASSLAPDRGSVNTIYF. Full variable domain (remainder filled in from reference TRBV7-6 and TRBJ1-3): GAGVSQSPRYKVTKRGQDVALRCDPISGHVSLYWYRQALGQGPEFLTYFNYEAQQDKSGLPNDRFSAERPEGSISTLTIQRTEQRDSAMYRCASSLAPDRGSVNTIYFGEGSWLTVV.

This clone has at least ten counts. The rearrangement links TRBV19 to TRBJ1-2, with 7 bases lining up with TRBD1. The CDR3 has 13 amino acids. The germline gives CDR1 LNHDA, CDR2 SQIVND (reference sequence). The V and J ends lost 5 bases and 4 bases, in that order; junction bases with no gene match: 4. CDR3 bases: TGTGCCAGTAGTCCACAGGGGTTCTATGGCTACACCTTC. It translates to CASSPQGFYGYTF.

This clone turned up a few times. V usage is TRBV29-1 and J usage is TRBJ2-1, with TRBD1 matching over 7 bases. This CDR3 has 13 amino acids. V was pared by 6 bases and J by 4 bases, with 6 bases of the junction left unmatched. Germline V gives CDR1 SQVTM, CDR2 ANQGSEA. The CDR3 DNA sequence: TGCAGCGTACCTATGACAGGGTACAATGAGCAGTTCTTC. Residues: CSVPMTGYNEQFF.

V and J are TRBV11-1 and TRBJ2-1; a possible D gene is TRBD1 (6 bases). The germline V gene has CDR1 SGHAT and CDR2 FQDESV (reference sequence). V shed 5 bases and J shed 7 bases, with 12 bases lying between them. This CDR3 is built from 13 residues. DNA for the CDR3: TGTGCCAGCAGCCCCATTAGGGGGAATGAGCAGTTCTTC. Amino acids: CASSPIRGNEQFF.

The chain couples TRBV2 to TRBJ2-1; 11 positions match TRBD2. Germline CDR1 SNHLY, CDR2 FYNNEI. V shed 4 bases and J 7 bases; nucleotides not matched to a gene: 9. CDR3 length: 16 residues. The CDR3: CASSVLSGRALNEQFF. The CDR3 bases are TGTGCCAGCAGTGTACTTAGCGGGAGGGCCTTAAATGAGCAGTTCTTC.

CDR3 in DNA: TGTGCCATCAGGGCAGGGGCTTGGAACTATGGCTACACCTTC. It is translated as CAIRAGAWNYGYTF. The chain employs TRBV10-3 and TRBJ1-2; tentatively, D is TRBD1 (6 bases). Germline values: CDR1 ENHRY, CDR2 SYGVKD. The CDR3 is made up of 14 amino acids. Trimming stripped 6 bases from V and 2 bases from J, with 13 bases between.

This chain joins TRBV6-5 and TRBJ1-6; 9 bases map to TRBD1. CDR3 length: 16 amino acids. Germline CDR1 MNHEY, CDR2 SVGAGI. V lost 0 bases, J lost 10 bases, and 7 bases stayed unmatched. CDR3 region: CASSYSWTGVTSPLHF. The CDR3 nucleotides read TGTGCCAGCAGTTACTCCTGGACAGGGGTAACCTCACCCCTCCACTTT.

This CDR3 is CASSLMEGTNYGYTF. For the CDR3, the DNA is TGTGCCAGCAGTTTAATGGAGGGAACTAACTATGGCTACACCTTC. The V and J genes are TRBV27 and TRBJ1-2; D not certain. V lost 2 bases and J 0 bases, leaving 10 bases between the germline ends. This CDR3 spans 15 amino acids. Germline V gene lookup returns CDR1 MNHEY and CDR2 SMNVEV (reference sequence).

The genes are TRBV10-3 and TRBJ1-3; 12 bases align to TRBD1. Germline lookup yields CDR1 ENHRY and CDR2 SYGVKD. The CDR3 loop spans 15 amino acids. V was clipped by 6 bases and J by 1 base; unmatched bases: 1. CDR3 in amino acids: CAIRGQGASGNTIYF. The CDR3 DNA sequence: TGTGCCATCAGGGGACAGGGGGCTTCTGGAAACACCATATATTTT.

The rearrangement uses TRBV27 and TRBJ1-5; D may be TRBD1 (5 bases). CDR3 length: 14 residues. Germline V gives CDR1 MNHEY, CDR2 SMNVEV (reference sequence). Trimming shortened V by 2 bases and J by 3 bases, and 8 bases separated the two germline ends. In nucleotides, the CDR3 is TGTGCCAGCAGTTTAGGGGCAGTCAATCAGCCCCAGCATTTT. It specifies CASSLGAVNQPQHF.

The chain links TRBV5-1 to TRBJ2-1, with 9 bases that match TRBD2. J was trimmed by 4 bases and V by 7 bases; bases with no gene match: 12. The CDR3 totals 16 residues. From germline, CDR1 is SGHRS and CDR2 YFSETQ. The CDR3 DNA sequence: TGCGCCAGCTCCCCCGGGCGGGAGGGAATATACAATGAGCAGTTCTTC. This codes for CASSPGREGIYNEQFF. Looking up the rest from reference TRBV5-1 and TRBJ2-1 gives the full variable domain: KAGVTQTPRYLIKTRGQQVTLSCSPISGHRSVSWYQQTPGQGLQFLFEYFSETQRNKGNFPGRFSGRQFSNSRSEMNVSTLELGDSALYLCASSPGREGIYNEQFFGPGTRLTVL.

This chain uses TRBV10-3 with TRBJ2-7, with D perhaps matching TRBD1 (5 bases). This CDR3 spans 15 amino acids. The germline gives CDR1 ENHRY, CDR2 SYGVKD. Trimming took off 3 bases at V and 4 bases at J, with 16 bases between the two ends. CDR3 loop: CAISDPGQLGYEQYF. The DNA for the CDR3 is TGTGCCATCAGTGACCCAGGACAACTCGGGTACGAGCAGTACTTC.

The sample holds one count of this clone. The gene calls are TRBV4-1 and TRBJ1-6; tentative D call: TRBD1 (5 bases). Germline values: CDR1 MGHRA, CDR2 YSYEKL. Trimming stripped 1 base from V and 10 bases from J, with 17 bases between. The CDR3 covers 16 residues. The CDR3 DNA is TGCGCCAGCAGCCAAGGACGTCAGGGCCTCTGGTCACCCCTCCACTTT. Protein sequence: CASSQGRQGLWSPLHF.

The DNA for the CDR3 is TGTGCCAGCAGTGTTGATAGCGGGGGTACCGGGGAGCTGTTTTTT. It codes for CASSVDSGGTGELFF. V is TRBV2 and J is TRBJ2-2, with 9 bases identical to TRBD2. The CDR3 is made up of 15 amino acids. J gave up 5 bases and V 4 bases, and 5 bases lay outside the gene matches. Looked up from germline, CDR1 is SNHLY and CDR2 is FYNNEI.

The CDR3 DNA reads as TGTGCCAGCAGCTTGCAAGGAGGGCAGAGGGGAAAACTGTTTTTT. This gives the protein CASSLQGGQRGKLFF. The rearrangement links TRBV5-4 to TRBJ1-4, with D maybe TRBD1 (5 bases). Germline loops: CDR1 SGHNT, CDR2 YYREEE (reference sequence). V was shortened by 1 base and J by 10 bases, with 17 bases between the two germline ends. The CDR3 is 15 amino acids.